The 18 T cell receptor beta chains given below trace back to one sample, sequenced in a study of T cell responses to AZD1222 COVID-19 vaccine. Profiling relied on immunoSEQ multiplex PCR, and the TCRdb table lists in-frame clones only, not all of them. Of 45,000 or so clones listed, roughly 89% are singletons. The sequenced sample was peripheral blood, obtained 28 days after the second AZD1222 dose. These receptors were collected from an adult who received the AZD1222 COVID-19 vaccine.

This chain uses TRBV2 with TRBJ1-5; D gene unclear. Germline CDR1 reads SNHLY; CDR2 reads FYNNEI. V dropped 5 bases and J dropped 6 bases, with 11 bases sitting between them. This CDR3 contains 13 residues. CDR3 coding DNA: TGTGCCAGCAGTTGGTCCCAGGCTCAGCCCCAGCATTTT. Translating gives CASSWSQAQPQHF.

The chain is built from TRBV6-5 and TRBJ2-3; a weak D match, TRBD2 (6 bases). The V gene's germline CDR1 is MNHEY and CDR2 SVGAGI. CDR3 length equals 15 residues. The V and J ends lost 2 bases and 0 bases respectively, with 9 bases between them. The CDR3 reads CASSYSRGSTDTQYF. In DNA form, the CDR3 reads TGTGCCAGCAGTTACAGCCGGGGGAGCACAGATACGCAGTATTTT.

This chain joins TRBV12-3 or TRBV12-4 and TRBJ1-6; D ambiguous. There are 13 residues in the CDR3. V was pared by 1 base and J by 14 bases, with 12 bases between. In nucleotides, the CDR3 is TGTGCCAGCAGTTTAGAACAGCGGCGATCCCTCCACTTT. It translates to CASSLEQRRSLHF.

V usage is TRBV2 and J usage is TRBJ1-1; 11 positions agree with TRBD1. Trimming took 7 bases from V and 0 from J; bases not matched to a gene: 4. This CDR3 has 15 residues. Germline assignment: CDR1 SNHLY and CDR2 FYNNEI. The CDR3 bases are TGTGCCAGCAAATCGGACAGGGGGCTGAACACTGAAGCTTTCTTT. Amino acid sequence: CASKSDRGLNTEAFF.

The genes are TRBV12-5 and TRBJ1-6; possible D gene TRBD1, 6 bases. CDR1 is LGHNT and CDR2 is FRNRAP in the germline V gene. This CDR3 has 18 residues. Trimming removed 6 bases from V and 0 bases from J, with 18 bases in between. CDR3 sequence (DNA): TGTGCTAGTGGATATTTTGTGAGGGGGAGCTCCTATAATTCACCCCTCCACTTT. It codes for CASGYFVRGSSYNSPLHF.

The chain is built from TRBV5-5 and TRBJ1-6; the D is unclear. V gave up 1 base and J gave up 7 bases, with 9 bases separating them. The germline gives CDR1 SGHKS, CDR2 YYEKEE (reference sequence). The CDR3 spans 14 residues. DNA for the CDR3: TGTGCCAGCAGCTTGATGGCCATAAATTCACCCCTCCACTTT. This codes for CASSLMAINSPLHF.

This clone was observed once. The rearrangement joins TRBV24-1 to TRBJ2-2, with D perhaps TRBD2 (5 bases). The germline V gene encodes CDR1 KGHDR and CDR2 SFDVKD. This CDR3 has 14 amino acids. The germline V and J ends were trimmed by 5 bases and 7 bases, with 13 bases remaining between them. The CDR3 sequence is CATSASPGDGELFF. CDR3 DNA sequence: TGTGCCACCAGTGCCTCCCCCGGGGACGGGGAGCTGTTTTTT.

V is TRBV6-4 and J is TRBJ2-3; D gene uncertain. The CDR3 runs to 13 residues. V lost 6 bases and J lost 1, with 8 bases in between. From germline, CDR1 is MRHNA and CDR2 SNTAGT. As DNA, the CDR3 is TGTGCCAGCAGAGAGGTGGGCACAGATACGCAGTATTTT. Translating gives CASREVGTDTQYF.

The genes are TRBV12-3 or TRBV12-4 and TRBJ2-2; D not resolved. Trimming took off 2 bases at V and 4 bases at J, with 5 bases between the two ends. The CDR3 covers 13 residues. The chain's CDR3 is CASSLTGTGELFF. For the CDR3, the DNA is TGTGCCAGCAGTTTAACGGGCACCGGGGAGCTGTTTTTT.

This chain connects TRBV4-2 to TRBJ1-5, with 7 nucleotides matching TRBD1. Germline V lookup: CDR1 LGHNA, CDR2 YNFKEQ. J was trimmed by 0 bases and V by 4 bases; bases with no gene match: 6. This CDR3 has 16 residues. CDR3 in DNA: TGTGCCAGCAGCCCTTGGACAGGAGTTAGCAATCAGCCCCAGCATTTT. This gives the protein CASSPWTGVSNQPQHF.

The chain has TRBV4-1 and TRBJ1-1; a possible D gene is TRBD1 (6 bases). This CDR3 region has 17 residues. CDR1 is MGHRA, CDR2 YSYEKL, per germline. V was cut by 2 bases and J by 2 bases, with 18 bases left in between. CDR3 in DNA: TGCGCCAGCAGCCAAAATTTCAGGGGCTCATCCAACACTGAAGCTTTCTTT. Protein: CASSQNFRGSSNTEAFF.

The rearrangement uses TRBV20-1 and TRBJ1-1; TRBD1 might be the D (5 bases). Trimming cost V 2 bases and J 11 bases, with 12 bases left between them. Germline V CDR1 and CDR2: DFQATT, SNEGSKA (reference sequence). The CDR3 is 11 amino acids. For the CDR3, the DNA is TGCAGTGCTAGACCCGGGGCCGAGGCTTTCTTT. Encoded protein: CSARPGAEAFF.

This clone occurred once. The chain carries TRBV7-6 and TRBJ1-1, with a weak D call TRBD1 (5 bases). This CDR3 region has 17 residues. Germline V lookup: CDR1 SGHVS, CDR2 FNYEAQ. V lost 5 bases and J 0 bases, leaving 19 bases between the germline ends. CDR3 in amino acids: CASSLYPGAGMNTEAFF. CDR3 sequence (DNA): TGTGCCAGCAGCCTCTATCCCGGAGCAGGGATGAACACTGAAGCTTTCTTT.

This chain joins TRBV15 and TRBJ2-7; the match to TRBD2 covers 9 bases. The CDR3 has 15 residues. V was pared by 0 bases and J by 0 bases, with 0 bases of the junction left unmatched. Germline values: CDR1 LNHNV, CDR2 YYDKDF (reference sequence). This chain's CDR3 is CATSRDSGSSYEQYF. DNA of the CDR3: TGTGCCACCAGCAGAGATAGCGGGAGCTCCTACGAGCAGTACTTC.

This clone was detected only once. This chain's CDR3 is CASSTKVTGAYNEQFF. As DNA, the CDR3 is TGTGCCAGCAGCACTAAGGTGACAGGGGCGTACAATGAGCAGTTCTTC. The V and J genes are TRBV7-6 and TRBJ2-1; 8 bases map to TRBD1. The V gene's germline CDR1 is SGHVS and CDR2 FNYEAQ. Unmatched junction bases numbered 10, after V lost 5 bases and J lost 4 bases. The CDR3 runs 16 residues.

This chain joins TRBV10-3 and TRBJ2-4, with 8 bases that match TRBD1. Germline CDR1 and CDR2: ENHRY and SYGVKD. Trimming removed 2 bases from V and 1 base from J; junction bases left unmatched: 4. This CDR3 comprises 16 residues. CDR3 region: CAISEAGGAAKNIQYF. CDR3 coding DNA: TGTGCCATCAGTGAGGCAGGGGGCGCCGCCAAAAACATTCAGTACTTC.

The chain recombines TRBV5-1 with TRBJ2-7; 9 bases are a match to TRBD2. CDR3 length: 14 amino acids. V was clipped by 0 bases and J by 4 bases; unmatched bases: 2. Germline lookup yields CDR1 SGHRS and CDR2 YFSETQ. The CDR3 bases are TGCGCCAGCAGCTTGGGTAGCGGGAGTTACGAGCAGTACTTC. This encodes CASSLGSGSYEQYF.

This chain uses TRBV19 with TRBJ2-1, with 9 bases fitting TRBD2. V was pared by 0 bases and J by 1 base, with 1 base of the junction left unmatched. CDR1 and CDR2 from the germline V gene are LNHDA and SQIVND (reference sequence). The CDR3 is 16 amino acids. CDR3 residues: CASSIEAGGSYNEQFF. CDR3 DNA: TGTGCCAGTAGTATAGAGGCGGGAGGGTCCTACAATGAGCAGTTCTTC.